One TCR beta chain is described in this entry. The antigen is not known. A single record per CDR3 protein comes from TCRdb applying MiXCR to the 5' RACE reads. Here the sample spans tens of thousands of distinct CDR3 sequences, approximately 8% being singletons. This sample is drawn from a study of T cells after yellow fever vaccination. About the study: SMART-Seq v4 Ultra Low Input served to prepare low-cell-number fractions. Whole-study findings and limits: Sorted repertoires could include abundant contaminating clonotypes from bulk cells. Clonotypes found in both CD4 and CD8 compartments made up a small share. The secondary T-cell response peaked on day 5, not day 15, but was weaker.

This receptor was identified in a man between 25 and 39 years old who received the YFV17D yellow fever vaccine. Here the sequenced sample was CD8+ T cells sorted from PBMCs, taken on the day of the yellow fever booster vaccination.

The CDR3 is CASSFPGDEQYF. The CDR3 DNA reads TGCGCCAGCAGCTTTCCCGGGGACGAGCAGTACTTC. The chain links TRBV5-1 to TRBJ2-7; TRBD2 is a possible D gene (5 bases). Between the trimmed V and J ends, which lost 2 bases and 5 bases, there was a span of 8 bases. The CDR3 contains 12 residues. Germline values: CDR1 SGHRS, CDR2 YFSETQ.